This T cell receptor (beta chain) derives from a study of human T cells and chemical hapten exposure. Via MiXCR, TCRdb re-called the RACE reads, giving one row per CDR3 protein. The table shows about 120,000 distinct CDR3 sequences, with roughly 15% occurring only once. In its sample, this clonotype was seen a few times. As yet, its antigen is unknown. As for time point: patch test 1, 2 weeks after DPC sensitization. Treatment denoted: therapeutic diphenylcyclopropenone sensitization with weekly scalp DPC. Trimming removed 0 bases from V and 5 bases from J, with 10 bases in between. This CDR3 comprises 14 residues. Germline CDR1 reads SGHRS; CDR2 reads YFSETQ. Study-level results: Once DPC sensitization occurred, TCRs above 1 in 1000 frequency showed no change.

This sequence was found in a man in his late teens or twenties with alopecia areata. Some clones in this sample may be carry-over from other donors' samples. The chain recombines TRBV5-1 with TRBJ2-3; D ambiguous. The specimen comprised whole blood, sampled in connection with sensitization to the hapten diphenylcyclopropenone (DPC). The CDR3 DNA reads TGCGCCAGCAGCTTGGCCAGCACGGGAGATACGCAGTATTTT. It yields the protein CASSLASTGDTQYF.